Following are 15 T cell receptor beta chains from one sample sequenced in a study of blood T cell repertoires in COVID-19. Sequenced by immunoSEQ multiplex PCR; TCRdb stores in-frame clones only, minus some. The sample has some 240,000 clones, roughly 89% seen once. The specimen sequenced was peripheral blood. These receptors were collected from a woman aged 60-75 years with COVID-19, enrolled during active disease.

V gene TRBV27 combines with J gene TRBJ2-1; TRBD2 matches 8 bases. Trimming at V came to 2 bases and at J to 4 bases, leaving 4 bases not matched to a gene. The CDR3 spans 15 residues. Germline values: CDR1 MNHEY, CDR2 SMNVEV (reference sequence). For the CDR3, the DNA is TGTGCCAGCAGTTTAGGCGGGGGGAAGTACAATGAGCAGTTCTTC. It specifies CASSLGGGKYNEQFF.

V is TRBV15 and J is TRBJ1-1; weak D call: TRBD1 (5 bases). The V gene lost 3 bases and the J gene lost 4 bases, with 18 bases spanning the gap. The CDR3 runs to 16 residues. Per the germline V gene, CDR1 is LNHNV and CDR2 is YYDKDF (reference sequence). The CDR3 region has the DNA TGTGCCACCAGCAGGCAGGGCTCTGGATCGGGCACTGAAGCTTTCTTT. Residues: CATSRQGSGSGTEAFF.

The chain recombines TRBV6-2 or TRBV6-3 with TRBJ2-7; possibly TRBD2 for D (5 bases). CDR3 length: 12 amino acids. Germline CDR1 and CDR2: MNHEY and SVGEGT. V was clipped by 2 bases and J by 4 bases, with 6 bases between them. Written as DNA, the CDR3 is TGTGCCAGCAGTTACACGGGGTACGAGCAGTACTTC. Its protein product is CASSYTGYEQYF.

The J gene is TRBJ2-7, the V gene TRBV4-2, with 8 positions matching TRBD1. Unmatched junction bases numbered 9, after V lost 0 bases and J lost 5 bases. The CDR3 extends over 16 amino acids. The germline CDR1 and CDR2 sequences are LGHNA and YNFKEQ. CDR3 sequence (DNA): TGTGCCAGCAGCCAAGACCGGACAGGGAGTTTCAACGAGCAGTACTTC. It encodes CASSQDRTGSFNEQYF.

The chain has TRBV6-5 and TRBJ1-2; D is uncertain. Germline V gives CDR1 MNHEY, CDR2 SVGAGI. The CDR3 covers 14 residues. Deletions cut 2 bases from V and 0 bases from J, with 7 bases between. In DNA, the CDR3 is TGTGCCAGCAGTTACGGTAGCTCTAACTATGGCTACACCTTC. Translating it yields CASSYGSSNYGYTF.

This rearrangement joins TRBV6-5 to TRBJ1-1; 7 bases are shared with TRBD1. This CDR3 has 14 amino acids. The V gene end was trimmed by 6 bases and the J gene end by 5 bases; junction bases not matched to a gene: 9. Per the germline V gene, CDR1 is MNHEY and CDR2 is SVGAGI. The CDR3 protein is CASSALQGNTEAFF. The CDR3 DNA sequence: TGTGCCAGCAGCGCCCTACAGGGGAATACTGAAGCTTTCTTT.

Turning to this clone: In the same sample, other DNA sequences code for this CDR3. This chain links TRBV11-2 with TRBJ2-5; TRBD1 agrees at 9 bases. The ends lost 6 bases at V and 5 bases at J; junction bases unmatched: 4. Germline V CDR1 and CDR2: SGHAT, FQNNGV. This CDR3 is 13 amino acids long. CDR3 residues: CASSRDREETQYF. The CDR3 nucleotides read TGTGCCAGCAGTCGGGACAGGGAGGAGACCCAGTACTTC.

This clone was observed a handful of times. CDR3 nucleotides: TGTGCCAGCAGCCAAGACTTGTCTAGATCACGGGTCAATGAGCAGTTCTTC. Translated: CASSQDLSRSRVNEQFF. The chain couples TRBV4-2 to TRBJ2-1; D remains ambiguous. Germline-derived CDR1 and CDR2 are LGHNA and YNFKEQ. This CDR3 contains 17 residues. Trimming took off 0 bases at V and 6 bases at J, with 18 bases between the two ends.

This clone has just one count. The chain is built from TRBV10-3 and TRBJ2-5, with a weak D call TRBD2 (6 bases). Looked up from germline, CDR1 is ENHRY and CDR2 is SYGVKD. V lost 6 bases, J lost 6 bases, and 14 bases lay in between. This CDR3 region has 13 residues. The CDR3 is CAISGTAPQTQYF. The DNA for the CDR3 is TGTGCCATCAGCGGGACTGCCCCCCAGACCCAGTACTTC.

The chain links TRBV6-5 to TRBJ1-6; no clear D. This CDR3 comprises 13 residues. Between the trimmed V and J ends, which lost 6 bases and 8 bases, there was a span of 11 bases. Per germline, CDR1 MNHEY and CDR2 SVGAGI. The CDR3 nucleotides read TGTGCCAGCAGATCCACTAGGGATTCACCCCTCCACTTT. Residues: CASRSTRDSPLHF.

The V call is TRBV4-3, the J call TRBJ1-2; 8 positions match TRBD1. Trimming removed 1 base from V and 1 base from J; junction bases left unmatched: 8. CDR1 is LGHNA and CDR2 is YSLEER in the germline V gene. The CDR3 is 17 amino acids. The chain's CDR3 is CASSQGSTGADNYGYTF. As DNA, the CDR3 is TGCGCCAGCAGCCAAGGCTCGACAGGGGCAGATAACTATGGCTACACCTTC.

This clone was detected only once. The chain joins TRBV7-6 to TRBJ2-5; 11 bases line up with TRBD1. The J segment lost 4 bases and the V segment lost 4 bases, leaving 5 bases of the junction unmatched. CDR3 length: 15 residues. CDR1 and CDR2 from the germline V gene are SGHVS and FNYEAQ. In nucleotides, the CDR3 is TGTGCCAGCAGCTCCCCGGACAGGGGGCTAGAGACCCAGTACTTC. As protein: CASSSPDRGLETQYF.

This clone was detected only once. J is TRBJ2-7 and V is TRBV10-1, with unresolved D. Trimming left V 3 bases short and J 0 bases short, with 12 bases between. Germline V gene lookup returns CDR1 WNHNN and CDR2 SYGVQD (reference sequence). The CDR3 loop spans 15 amino acids. The CDR3, as DNA: TGCGCCAGCAGTGATAACCTAACTCACTCCTACGAGCAGTACTTC. This sequence encodes CASSDNLTHSYEQYF.

The J gene is TRBJ2-7, the V gene TRBV11-2, with 11 bases lining up with TRBD1. This CDR3 region has 14 residues. Germline assignment: CDR1 SGHAT and CDR2 FQNNGV. V gave up 5 bases and J gave up 7 bases; unmatched junction bases: 7. The CDR3, as DNA: TGTGCCAGCAGCACCGGACAGGGGGCTAAGGAGCAGTACTTC. It encodes CASSTGQGAKEQYF. The full variable domain, with the rest looked up from reference TRBV11-2 and TRBJ2-7, is EAGVAQSPRYKIIEKRQSVAFWCNPISGHATLYWYQQILGQGPKLLIQFQNNGVVDDSQLPKDRFSAERLKGVDSTLKIQPAKLEDSAVYLCASSTGQGAKEQYFGPGTRLTVT.

The chain is built from TRBV12-5 and TRBJ1-2; D unresolved. Germline V gene lookup returns CDR1 LGHNT and CDR2 FRNRAP. This CDR3 is 18 amino acids long. V dropped 0 bases and J dropped 6 bases, with 23 bases sitting between them. The CDR3 DNA sequence: TGTGCTAGTGGTTTGGTACTGCCCCCGGTACCTTCACAGCATGGCTACACCTTC. Amino acids: CASGLVLPPVPSQHGYTF.